Presented here are 25 T cell receptor beta chains from one specimen sequenced in a study of T cell changes during pregnancy in multiple sclerosis. Assay: immunoSEQ multiplex PCR; the TCRdb copy retains only in-frame clones and omits some. This sample carries roughly 47,000 clones, 80% to 90% of them seen once, and the ten largest clones take about 1.2%. Sample: CD4+ T cells from peripheral blood mononuclear cells, taken after pregnancy. Source of these receptors: a female donor with multiple sclerosis, enrolled in a pregnancy study.

This clone was seen just once. The chain's CDR3 is CASSPPLAPNSYNEQFF. CDR3 nucleotides: TGTGCCAGCAGCCCGCCCCTAGCTCCGAATTCCTACAATGAGCAGTTCTTC. This rearrangement joins TRBV11-1 to TRBJ2-1, with a tentative D call TRBD2 (5 bases). Germline CDR1 SGHAT, CDR2 FQDESV (reference sequence). This CDR3 is 17 amino acids long. Between the trimmed V and J ends, which lost 5 bases and 1 base, there was a span of 18 bases.

Concerning this clone itself: Other DNA variants within this sample encode the same CDR3. The V call is TRBV25-1, the J call TRBJ2-7, with 9 positions matching TRBD2. Germline V gives CDR1 MGHDK, CDR2 SYGVNS. V lost 6 bases to trimming and J lost 4 bases; unmatched junction nucleotides: 1. The CDR3 totals 12 residues. The CDR3 DNA reads as TGTGCCAGCAGCCTAGCGGGGTACGAGCAGTACTTC. It codes for CASSLAGYEQYF.

The V gene is TRBV7-3, the J gene TRBJ2-5, with a tentative D call TRBD2 (6 bases). The V and J ends lost 1 base and 0 bases respectively, with 9 bases between them. Germline CDR1 SGHTA, CDR2 FQGTGA. CDR3 length: 15 amino acids. CDR3 sequence (DNA): TGTGCCAGCAGCTTAAGCGGAGGGTACCAAGAGACCCAGTACTTC. Translation: CASSLSGGYQETQYF.

V gene TRBV9 combines with J gene TRBJ2-1; TRBD2 is a possible D gene (6 bases). Germline lookup yields CDR1 SGDLS and CDR2 YYNGEE. This CDR3 is built from 14 residues. Trimming left V 0 bases short and J 7 bases short, with 11 bases between. For the CDR3, the DNA is TGTGCCAGCAGCGTAGGCGGGAAGGGGAATGAGCAGTTCTTC. Translated: CASSVGGKGNEQFF.

In this sample, this clone turned up once. The chain carries TRBV7-9 and TRBJ1-2; no clear D gene. CDR3 length: 12 residues. Germline loops: CDR1 SEHNR, CDR2 FQNEAQ (reference sequence). V lost 8 bases to trimming and J lost 3 bases, with 10 bases between them. The CDR3 here is CASVGRDYGYTF. Written as DNA, the CDR3 is TGTGCCAGCGTGGGGAGGGACTATGGCTACACCTTC.

The chain has TRBV9 and TRBJ2-5; the match to TRBD2 covers 8 bases. The CDR3 has 14 amino acids. V was clipped by 2 bases and J by 4 bases; unmatched bases: 4. Germline CDR1 and CDR2: SGDLS and YYNGEE. CDR3 region: CASSVREGRETQYF. DNA of the CDR3: TGTGCCAGCAGCGTTCGGGAGGGACGAGAGACCCAGTACTTC.

J is TRBJ2-5 and V is TRBV21-1; the D call of TRBD1 is as the table states it, not checked on the DNA. TRBV21-1 constitutes a pseudogene. The CDR3 is 16 amino acids. The CDR3 coding sequence is TGTGCCAGCAGCAAGGGGGCAGGGTCACTTCAAGAGACCCAGTACTTC. Encoded protein: CASSKGAGSLQETQYF.

The J gene is TRBJ1-6, the V gene TRBV30; the D gene is possibly TRBD1 (6 bases). Germline CDR1 GTSNPN, CDR2 SVGIG (reference sequence). The germline V and J ends were trimmed by 3 bases and 2 bases, with 8 bases remaining between them. The CDR3 is made up of 14 amino acids. The CDR3 DNA is TGTGCCTGGAGAGGGGGAACCTATAATTCACCCCTCCACTTT. Amino acid sequence: CAWRGGTYNSPLHF.

This chain connects TRBV19 to TRBJ2-5, with 7 bases fitting TRBD1. Germline V gene sequence: CDR1 LNHDA, CDR2 SQIVND (reference sequence). CDR3 length equals 15 residues. V shed 6 bases and J 2 bases; nucleotides not matched to a gene: 9. The CDR3 region is CASRPGGQEQETQYF. The CDR3 nucleotides read TGTGCCAGTAGGCCTGGTGGACAGGAGCAAGAGACCCAGTACTTC.

V and J are TRBV2 and TRBJ2-1; 12 positions agree with TRBD2. With V trimmed by 6 bases and J by 9 bases, 9 bases remained unmatched. In germline, CDR1 is SNHLY, CDR2 FYNNEI. The CDR3 sequence is 15 residues long. The CDR3 is CASRATTSGSGEQFF. The CDR3 DNA reads as TGTGCCAGCAGGGCCACGACTAGCGGGAGCGGTGAGCAGTTCTTC. Full variable domain (outside the CDR3, taken from reference TRBV2 and TRBJ2-1): EPEVTQTPSHQVTQMGQEVILRCVPISNHLYFYWYRQILGQKVEFLVSFYNNEISEKSEIFDDQFSVERPDGSNFTLKIRSTKLEDSAMYFCASRATTSGSGEQFFGPGTRLTVL.

J is TRBJ2-3 and V is TRBV9, with 9 bases aligning to TRBD2. The junction had 12 bases not matched to a gene; V was cut back by 4 bases and J by 6 bases. The CDR3 is 16 amino acids. Germline CDR1 is SGDLS and CDR2 is YYNGEE. The CDR3 protein is CASSPGLAGWSDTQYF. CDR3 in DNA: TGTGCCAGCAGCCCTGGGCTAGCGGGATGGTCGGATACGCAGTATTTT.

This clone has a handful of counts. This chain joins TRBV6-5 and TRBJ1-6; TRBD1 agrees at 7 bases. Germline loops: CDR1 MNHEY, CDR2 SVGAGI. With V trimmed by 3 bases and J by 5 bases, 4 bases remained unmatched. The CDR3 has 15 residues. CDR3 coding DNA: TGTGCCAGCAGTTATCAGGGGGTGAATAATTCACCCCTCCACTTT. Protein: CASSYQGVNNSPLHF.

J is TRBJ2-3 and V is TRBV9, with 7 bases identical to TRBD1. There are 13 residues in the CDR3. Germline-derived CDR1 and CDR2 are SGDLS and YYNGEE. V was pared by 5 bases and J by 3 bases, with 3 bases of the junction left unmatched. CDR3 residues: CASSEQGTDTQYF. CDR3 bases: TGTGCCAGCAGTGAACAGGGGACAGATACGCAGTATTTT. The variable domain in full, with the rest retrieved from reference TRBV9 and TRBJ2-3, is DSGVTQTPKHLITATGQRVTLRCSPRSGDLSVYWYQQSLDQGLQFLIQYYNGEERAKGNILERFSAQQFPDLHSELNLSSLELGDSALYFCASSEQGTDTQYFGPGTRLTVL.

The chain carries TRBV19 and TRBJ1-4; no clear D gene. Germline-derived CDR1 and CDR2 are LNHDA and SQIVND (reference sequence). Deletions cut 9 bases from V and 8 bases from J, with 13 bases between. This CDR3 contains 12 residues. The chain's CDR3 is CASGEGREKLFF. The CDR3 DNA reads as TGTGCCAGCGGGGAGGGTAGGGAAAAACTGTTTTTT.

V usage is TRBV6-5 and J usage is TRBJ1-1, with 7 bases lining up with TRBD1. Germline V lookup: CDR1 MNHEY, CDR2 SVGAGI. This CDR3 contains 13 residues. Losses at the gene ends were 6 bases for V and 10 bases for J; bases not matched to a gene: 11. The CDR3 region is CASRVDRDQRAFF. The CDR3 region has the DNA TGTGCCAGCAGGGTCGACAGGGACCAGCGAGCTTTCTTT.

This clone was counted once. CDR3 sequence reads: CASRGTGSNYGYTF. The CDR3 DNA reads as TGTGCCAGCAGGGGGACAGGGTCAAACTATGGCTACACCTTC. The chain combines TRBV6-6 with TRBJ1-2; 9 bases map to TRBD1. The CDR3 loop spans 14 amino acids. V gave up 6 bases and J gave up 2 bases; unmatched junction bases: 4. The germline gives CDR1 MNHNY, CDR2 SVGAGI (reference sequence).

The chain links TRBV25-1 to TRBJ2-1, with 9 positions matching TRBD2. Germline V lookup: CDR1 MGHDK, CDR2 SYGVNS. The CDR3 loop spans 16 amino acids. With 1 base clipped from V and 5 bases from J, the junction kept 6 bases outside the gene matches. CDR3 amino acids: CASSESVGLANNEQFF. The CDR3 DNA reads TGTGCCAGCAGTGAATCAGTGGGACTAGCCAACAATGAGCAGTTCTTC.

CDR3 amino acids: CASRIAGRDNEQFF. The CDR3 nucleotides read TGTGCCAGCAGAATAGCGGGACGGGACAATGAGCAGTTCTTC. J is TRBJ2-1 and V is TRBV5-4; 8 bases line up with TRBD2. Losses at the gene ends were 5 bases for V and 5 bases for J; bases not matched to a gene: 6. The length of the CDR3 is 14 residues. Germline lookup yields CDR1 SGHNT and CDR2 YYREEE (reference sequence).

V usage is TRBV18 and J usage is TRBJ2-1; unclear D gene. The CDR3 runs to 14 residues. Trimming removed 4 bases from V and 5 bases from J, with 12 bases in between. Germline V gene data show CDR1 as KGHSH and CDR2 as LQKENI. The CDR3 here is CASSLNDLDNEQFF. The CDR3 DNA follows: TGTGCCAGCTCACTGAACGACCTAGACAATGAGCAGTTCTTC. Full variable domain (missing parts from reference TRBV18 and TRBJ2-1): NAGVMQNPRHLVRRRGQEARLRCSPMKGHSHVYWYRQLPEEGLKFMVYLQKENIIDESGMPKERFSAEFPKEGPSILRIQQVVRGDSAAYFCASSLNDLDNEQFFGPGTRLTVL.

This clone was seen once. The chain couples TRBV5-1 to TRBJ2-5; TRBD1 matches 7 bases. The CDR3 has 16 residues. Germline trimming cut 4 bases from V and 4 bases from J; bases unmatched to any gene: 13. The germline V gene encodes CDR1 SGHRS and CDR2 YFSETQ. The CDR3 DNA is TGCGCCAGCAGCCCGTGGACAGGCCCGATGGTAGAGACCCAGTACTTC. It translates to CASSPWTGPMVETQYF. The full variable domain, its missing parts supplied by reference TRBV5-1 and TRBJ2-5, is KAGVTQTPRYLIKTRGQQVTLSCSPISGHRSVSWYQQTPGQGLQFLFEYFSETQRNKGNFPGRFSGRQFSNSRSEMNVSTLELGDSALYLCASSPWTGPMVETQYFGPGTRLLVL.

The chain links TRBV7-2 to TRBJ2-7; tentatively, D is TRBD2 (6 bases). The V gene lost 2 bases and the J gene lost 0 bases, with 11 bases spanning the gap. The CDR3 loop spans 15 amino acids. From germline, CDR1 is SGHTA and CDR2 FQGNSA. CDR3 nucleotides: TGTGCCAGCAGCTTAAGGCGGGGTAGCTCCTACGAGCAGTACTTC. The encoded protein is CASSLRRGSSYEQYF.

This chain connects TRBV10-3 to TRBJ2-5; perhaps TRBD2 as D (5 bases). Between the trimmed V and J ends, which lost 0 bases and 3 bases, there was a span of 8 bases. This CDR3 region has 14 residues. Germline values: CDR1 ENHRY, CDR2 SYGVKD. CDR3 DNA: TGTGCCATCAGTGAGTCGACCGGGGAAGAGACCCAGTACTTC. It codes for CAISESTGEETQYF.

The chain joins TRBV4-3 to TRBJ2-7; TRBD1 matches at 7 bases. The CDR3 totals 16 residues. V was clipped by 1 base and J by 3 bases; unmatched bases: 9. Germline V lookup: CDR1 LGHNA, CDR2 YSLEER. Here the CDR3 DNA reads TGCGCCAGCAGCCAAGTGTACGGACAGGACAACTACGAGCAGTACTTC. Translation: CASSQVYGQDNYEQYF.

The chain combines TRBV12-2 with TRBJ2-6; TRBD1 is the table's D call, not checked against the DNA. TRBV12-2 is termed a pseudogene. CDR3 length: 14 residues. Written as DNA, the CDR3 is TGTGCAAGTCGCCCAAGGCCAGGGCGGAACGTCCTGACTTTC. Its protein product is CASRPRPGRNVLTF.

V usage is TRBV28 and J usage is TRBJ2-7; 8 bases fit TRBD1. J lost 0 bases, V lost 6 bases, and 7 bases had no gene match. Germline loops: CDR1 MDHEN, CDR2 SYDVKM. The CDR3 has 15 amino acids. CDR3 coding DNA: TGTGCCAGCAGCCCTCAGGACAGGGACTCCTACGAGCAGTACTTC. It specifies CASSPQDRDSYEQYF. The complete variable domain, with remaining parts taken from reference TRBV28 and TRBJ2-7, reads DVKVTQSSRYLVKRTGEKVFLECVQDMDHENMFWYRQDPGLGLRLIYFSYDVKMKEKGDIPEGYSVSREKKERFSLILESASTNQTSMYLCASSPQDRDSYEQYFGPGTRLTVT.